This TCR beta chain was profiled in a study of T cells in Graves' hyperthyroidism and ophthalmopathy. Study-wide results and caveats: A model built on 13 V-J features separated ophthalmopathy from stable hyperthyroidism. Within blood appeared most thyroid clonotypes that had expanded above 0.001.

Uncontrolled infection, other autoimmune disease, pregnancy or lactation led to exclusion. Clinical symptoms, serum thyroxine and TRAb, thyroid ultrasound and orbital computed tomography were used for the diagnoses. Germline-derived CDR1 and CDR2 are SGHRS and YFSETQ. The CDR3 contains 16 residues. V lost 0 bases and J lost 0, with 12 bases in between. Amplification of TCR beta CDR3 regions used RNA as the template. First-round RT-PCR targeting the TCR CDR3 was performed with the HTBI primer set. TCRdb redid the calling of the multiplex PCR reads with MiXCR, one entry per CDR3 protein. The sample includes 600,000 to 700,000 distinct CDR3 sequences, about 45% of them seen just once. The table lists this clonotype with a few counts. Its antigen is unknown.

The clonotype comes from an adult man with Graves' disease, either hyperthyroidism or ophthalmopathy (not recorded which). Sequenced material: peripheral blood or thyroid tissue (not recorded which). V usage is TRBV5-1 and J usage is TRBJ1-1; D remains ambiguous. The CDR3 sequence: CASSLDSVRVNTEAFF. Written as DNA, the CDR3 is TGCGCCAGCAGCTTGGACAGCGTACGAGTGAACACTGAAGCTTTCTTT. Based on the CDR3 plus reference TRBV5-1 and TRBJ1-1, the full variable domain is KAGVTQTPRYLIKTRGQQVTLSCSPISGHRSVSWYQQTPGQGLQFLFEYFSETQRNKGNFPGRFSGRQFSNSRSEMNVSTLELGDSALYLCASSLDSVRVNTEAFFGQGTRLTVV.